This T cell receptor beta chain was sequenced during a study of neurological immune-mediated disorders. Overall study findings and caveats: No CDR3 amino acid sequences recurred among expanded clones across subjects, suggesting private repertoires in all groups.

This CDR3 is 15 amino acids long. Trimming cost V 0 bases and J 7 bases, with 11 bases left between them. CDR1 and CDR2 from the germline V gene are SGHRS and YFSETQ. Remarks on this clonotype: Its target is unknown.

Synthesis of cDNA used 5'RACE (with 10-nucleotide random UMIs). TCRdb re-called the 5' RACE reads through MiXCR, storing one row per CDR3 protein. The repertoire holds approximately 20,000 distinct CDR3 sequences, with around a quarter as singletons. PBMCs stored at -80 C, 2 million in total, were the source of the unsorted libraries. The chain recombines TRBV5-1 with TRBJ1-6; maybe TRBD1 (6 bases). The origin of this receptor is a man aged 45-65 years with HTLV-1-associated myelopathy (HAM/TSP). The specimen sequenced was PBMCs. The CDR3 sequence is CASSLDAGENSPLHF. In nucleotides, the CDR3 is TGCGCCAGCAGCTTGGATGCAGGGGAGAATTCACCCCTCCACTTT.